This passage covers 9 T cell receptor beta chains from one sample sequenced in a study of cytomegalovirus exposure and HLA in healthy donors. 60 Vbeta and 13 Jbeta primers were used in PCR. Measured with immunoSEQ multiplex PCR; TCRdb has only the in-frame clones, and not every one. The sample table sets out over 120,000 clones. Material: PBMCs. The receptor set was obtained from a male donor in good health and CMV-seronegative.

The gene calls are TRBV19 and TRBJ1-6; 7 bases line up with TRBD1. The V gene end was trimmed by 4 bases and the J gene end by 6 bases; junction bases not matched to a gene: 15. The CDR3 loop spans 18 amino acids. The germline V gene has CDR1 LNHDA and CDR2 SQIVND (reference sequence). CDR3 residues: CASSKIPGQDRANSPLHF. CDR3 coding DNA: TGTGCCAGTAGTAAAATACCAGGACAGGATCGAGCTAATTCACCCCTCCACTTT.

This chain connects TRBV6-6 to TRBJ1-5; 8 bases are shared with TRBD1. The CDR3 is 15 residues long. The trim removed 6 bases at V and 3 bases at J, leaving 7 bases unmatched. The germline gives CDR1 MNHNY, CDR2 SVGAGI (reference sequence). CDR3 residues: CASRPDRANNQPQHF. The CDR3 bases are TGTGCCAGCAGGCCGGACAGGGCGAACAATCAGCCCCAGCATTTT.

The chain is built from TRBV12-5 and TRBJ1-1, with a possible D match to TRBD1 (5 bases). In germline, CDR1 is LGHNT, CDR2 FRNRAP. The CDR3 length is 12 residues. The germline V and J ends were trimmed by 3 bases and 11 bases, with 13 bases remaining between them. The CDR3: CASGFPGGAAFF. The CDR3, as DNA: TGTGCTAGTGGTTTTCCGGGCGGGGCGGCTTTCTTT. The variable domain in full, with the rest retrieved from reference TRBV12-5 and TRBJ1-1, is DARVTQTPRHKVTEMGQEVTMRCQPILGHNTVFWYRQTMMQGLELLAYFRNRAPLDDSGMPKDRFSAEMPDATLATLKIQPSEPRDSAVYFCASGFPGGAAFFGQGTRLTVV.

V is TRBV11-1 and J is TRBJ1-1; D is possibly TRBD1 (6 bases). The V end lost 1 base, the J end lost 5 bases, and 11 bases lay between the germline ends. CDR3 length: 14 residues. Germline CDR1 and CDR2: SGHAT and FQDESV (reference sequence). Written as DNA, the CDR3 is TGTGCCAGCAGCTTAGAGGGGGAAGCAACTGAAGCTTTCTTT. This gives the protein CASSLEGEATEAFF. Full variable domain (outside the CDR3, taken from reference TRBV11-1 and TRBJ1-1): EAEVAQSPRYKITEKSQAVAFWCDPISGHATLYWYRQILGQGPELLVQFQDESVVDDSQLPKDRFSAERLKGVDSTLKIQPAELGDSAMYLCASSLEGEATEAFFGQGTRLTVV.

The chain links TRBV15 to TRBJ2-1; the D gene is possibly TRBD2 (5 bases). Germline CDR1 reads LNHNV; CDR2 reads YYDKDF (reference sequence). Trimming took 3 bases from V and 7 from J, leaving 7 bases between them. This CDR3 is 12 amino acids long. The CDR3 sequence is CATSRDWNEQFF. In DNA, the CDR3 is TGTGCCACCAGCAGGGACTGGAATGAGCAGTTCTTC.

The rearrangement links TRBV10-3 to TRBJ1-5; the D is unclear. V lost 0 bases and J 8 bases, leaving 20 bases between the germline ends. The CDR3 covers 17 residues. The V gene's germline CDR1 is ENHRY and CDR2 SYGVKD. The CDR3 coding sequence is TGTGCCATCAGTGAGTCGATGTTAGGGATCGGGAAGGAGCCCCAGCATTTT. This sequence encodes CAISESMLGIGKEPQHF.

In DNA form, the CDR3 reads TGTGCCAGCTCACCAATCGCGGGGATAGGTGGGCAGCCCCAGCATTTT. This codes for CASSPIAGIGGQPQHF. J is TRBJ1-5 and V is TRBV18, with D uncertain. The germline V and J ends were trimmed by 2 bases and 7 bases, with 18 bases remaining between them. Germline CDR1 KGHSH, CDR2 LQKENI. The CDR3 contains 16 residues.

The chain links TRBV2 to TRBJ1-6; D is unclear. The CDR3 runs 12 residues. Trimming took 6 bases from V and 6 from J, leaving 6 bases between them. Germline CDR1 reads SNHLY; CDR2 reads FYNNEI. This CDR3 is CASRQSNSPLHF. CDR3 coding DNA: TGTGCCAGCAGGCAGTCTAATTCACCCCTCCACTTT.

The chain combines TRBV19 with TRBJ2-1, with 7 positions matching TRBD2. CDR3 length: 15 residues. Germline V CDR1 and CDR2: LNHDA, SQIVND (reference sequence). J lost 6 bases, V lost 3 bases, and 8 bases had no gene match. CDR3 sequence reads: CASSIPAGSFNEQFF. CDR3 in DNA: TGTGCCAGTAGTATTCCAGCGGGGTCATTCAATGAGCAGTTCTTC. The whole variable domain, remainder taken from reference TRBV19 and TRBJ2-1, is DGGITQSPKYLFRKEGQNVTLSCEQNLNHDAMYWYRQDPGQGLRLIYYSQIVNDFQKGDIAEGYSVSREKKESFPLTVTSAQKNPTAFYLCASSIPAGSFNEQFFGPGTRLTVL.